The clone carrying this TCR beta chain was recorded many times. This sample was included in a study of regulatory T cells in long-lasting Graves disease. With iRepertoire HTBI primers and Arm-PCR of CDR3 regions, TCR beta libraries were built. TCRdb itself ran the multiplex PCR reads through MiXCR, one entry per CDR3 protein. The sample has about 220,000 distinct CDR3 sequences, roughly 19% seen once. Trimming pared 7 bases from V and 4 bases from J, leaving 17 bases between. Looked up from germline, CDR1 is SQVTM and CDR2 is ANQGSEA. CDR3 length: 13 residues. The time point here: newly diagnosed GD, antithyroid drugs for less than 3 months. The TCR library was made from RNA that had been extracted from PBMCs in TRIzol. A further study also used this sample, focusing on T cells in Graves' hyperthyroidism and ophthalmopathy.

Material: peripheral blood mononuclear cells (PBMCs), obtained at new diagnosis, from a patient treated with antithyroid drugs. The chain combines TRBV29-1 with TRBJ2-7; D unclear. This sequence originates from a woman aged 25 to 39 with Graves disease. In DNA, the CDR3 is TGCAGCGCGAGGACGGATCAAGGTTACGAGCAGTACTTC. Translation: CSARTDQGYEQYF.